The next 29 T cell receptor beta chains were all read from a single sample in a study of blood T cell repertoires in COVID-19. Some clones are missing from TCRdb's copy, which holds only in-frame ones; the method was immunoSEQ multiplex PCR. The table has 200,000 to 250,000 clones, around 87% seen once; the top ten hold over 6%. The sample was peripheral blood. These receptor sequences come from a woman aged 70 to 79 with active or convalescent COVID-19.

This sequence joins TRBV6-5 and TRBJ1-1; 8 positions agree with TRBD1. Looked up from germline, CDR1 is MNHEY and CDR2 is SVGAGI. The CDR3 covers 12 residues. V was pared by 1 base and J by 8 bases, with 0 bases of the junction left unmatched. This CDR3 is CASSYWTGEAFF. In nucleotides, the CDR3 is TGTGCCAGCAGTTACTGGACAGGGGAAGCTTTCTTT.

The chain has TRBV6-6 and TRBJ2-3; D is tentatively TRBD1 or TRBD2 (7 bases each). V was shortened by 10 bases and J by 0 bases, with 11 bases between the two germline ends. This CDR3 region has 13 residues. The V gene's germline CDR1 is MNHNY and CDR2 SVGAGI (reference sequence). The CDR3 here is CATRGGSTDTQYF. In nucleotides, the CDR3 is TGTGCCACCAGGGGGGGAAGCACAGATACGCAGTATTTT.

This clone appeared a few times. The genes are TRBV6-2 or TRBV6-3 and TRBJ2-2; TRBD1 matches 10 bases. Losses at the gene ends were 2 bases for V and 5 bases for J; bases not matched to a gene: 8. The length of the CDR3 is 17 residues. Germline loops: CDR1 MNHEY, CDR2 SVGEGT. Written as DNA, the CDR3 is TGTGCCAGCAGTTACGCCGGGACAGGGGTGAGGACCGGGGAGCTGTTTTTT. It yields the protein CASSYAGTGVRTGELFF.

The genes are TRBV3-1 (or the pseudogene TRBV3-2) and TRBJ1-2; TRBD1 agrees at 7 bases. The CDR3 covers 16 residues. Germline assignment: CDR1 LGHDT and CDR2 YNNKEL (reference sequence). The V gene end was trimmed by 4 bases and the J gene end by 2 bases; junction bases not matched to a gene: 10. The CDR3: CASSLRTGFTNYGYTF. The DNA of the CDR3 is TGTGCCAGCAGCCTTCGGACAGGCTTTACAAACTATGGCTACACCTTC.

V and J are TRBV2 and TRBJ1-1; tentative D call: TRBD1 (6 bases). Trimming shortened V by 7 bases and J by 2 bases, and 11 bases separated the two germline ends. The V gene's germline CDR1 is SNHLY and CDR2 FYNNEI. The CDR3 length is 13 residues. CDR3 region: CASKTGRNTEAFF. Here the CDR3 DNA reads TGTGCCAGCAAAACAGGGAGAAACACTGAAGCTTTCTTT.

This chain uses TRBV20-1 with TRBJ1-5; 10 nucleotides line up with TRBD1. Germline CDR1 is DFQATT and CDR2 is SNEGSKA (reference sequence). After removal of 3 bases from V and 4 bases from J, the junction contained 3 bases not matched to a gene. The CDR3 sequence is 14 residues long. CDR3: CSASPGQGNQPQHF. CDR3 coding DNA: TGCAGTGCTAGTCCGGGACAGGGGAATCAGCCCCAGCATTTT.

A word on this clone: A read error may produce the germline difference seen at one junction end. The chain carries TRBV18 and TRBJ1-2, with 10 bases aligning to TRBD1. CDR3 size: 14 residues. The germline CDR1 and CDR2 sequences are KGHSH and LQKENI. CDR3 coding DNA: TGTGCCAGCTCACCCGACCGGTCGACAGGGGGCGGTGAGTTC. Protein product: CASSPDRSTGGGEF.

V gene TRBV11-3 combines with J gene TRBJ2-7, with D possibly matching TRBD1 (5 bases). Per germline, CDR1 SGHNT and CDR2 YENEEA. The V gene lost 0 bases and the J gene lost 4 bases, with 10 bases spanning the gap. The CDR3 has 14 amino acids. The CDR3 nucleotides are TGTGCCAGCAGCTTAGAAGGGGATGGTTACGAGCAGTACTTC. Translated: CASSLEGDGYEQYF.

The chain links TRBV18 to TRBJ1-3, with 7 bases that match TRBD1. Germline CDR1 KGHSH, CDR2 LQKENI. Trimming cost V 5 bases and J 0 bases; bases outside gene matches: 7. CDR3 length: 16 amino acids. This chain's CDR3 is CASSAGDSRSGNTIYF. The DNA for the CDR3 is TGTGCCAGCTCAGCAGGGGACAGTCGCTCTGGAAACACCATATATTTT.

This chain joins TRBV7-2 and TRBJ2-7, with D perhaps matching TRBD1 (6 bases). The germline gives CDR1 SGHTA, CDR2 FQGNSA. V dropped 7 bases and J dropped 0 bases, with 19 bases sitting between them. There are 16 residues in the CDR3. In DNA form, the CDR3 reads TGTGCCAGCAACCCTAGGGGTGGGGACAACTCCTACGAGCAGTACTTC. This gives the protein CASNPRGGDNSYEQYF.

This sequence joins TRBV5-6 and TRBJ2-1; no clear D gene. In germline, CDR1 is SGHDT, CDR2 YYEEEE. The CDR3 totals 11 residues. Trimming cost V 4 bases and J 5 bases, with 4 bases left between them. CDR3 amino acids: CASSANNEQFF. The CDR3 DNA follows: TGTGCCAGCAGCGCTAACAATGAGCAGTTCTTC.

The CDR3 sequence is CAISGEVDTGELFF. DNA for the CDR3: TGTGCCATCAGTGGCGAAGTGGACACCGGGGAGCTGTTTTTT. The genes are TRBV10-3 and TRBJ2-2; unclear D gene. The V end was cut by 4 bases, the J end by 3 bases, with 9 bases between. CDR1 and CDR2 (germline): ENHRY, SYGVKD. The CDR3 sequence is 14 residues long.

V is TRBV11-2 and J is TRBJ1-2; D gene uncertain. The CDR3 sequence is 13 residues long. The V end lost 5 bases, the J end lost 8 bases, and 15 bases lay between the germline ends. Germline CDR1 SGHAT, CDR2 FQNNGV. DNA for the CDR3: TGTGCCAGCAGCCCCGGATCGGGATGGGGCTACACCTTC. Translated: CASSPGSGWGYTF.

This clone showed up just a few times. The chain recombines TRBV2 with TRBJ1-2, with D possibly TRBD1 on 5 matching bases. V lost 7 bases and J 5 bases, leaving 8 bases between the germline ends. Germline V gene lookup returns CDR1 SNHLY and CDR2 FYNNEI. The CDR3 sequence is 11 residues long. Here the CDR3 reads CASIRGYGYTF. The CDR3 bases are TGTGCCAGCATACGGGGGTATGGCTACACCTTC.

CDR3 DNA sequence: TGTGCCAGCAGGGAGGACTGGGCTCTGGTCGCTGAAGCTTTCTTT. Protein product: CASREDWALVAEAFF. V usage is TRBV2 and J usage is TRBJ1-1; D uncertain. The length of the CDR3 is 15 residues. Germline V gene data show CDR1 as SNHLY and CDR2 as FYNNEI. Trimming cost V 6 bases and J 6 bases, with 20 bases left between them. The whole variable domain, filled in from reference TRBV2 and TRBJ1-1, reads EPEVTQTPSHQVTQMGQEVILRCVPISNHLYFYWYRQILGQKVEFLVSFYNNEISEKSEIFDDQFSVERPDGSNFTLKIRSTKLEDSAMYFCASREDWALVAEAFFGQGTRLTVV.

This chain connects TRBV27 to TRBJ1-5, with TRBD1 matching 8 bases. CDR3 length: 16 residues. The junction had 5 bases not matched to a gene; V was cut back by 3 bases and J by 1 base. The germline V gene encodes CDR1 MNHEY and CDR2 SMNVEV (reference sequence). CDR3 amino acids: CASSFDRGYSNQPQHF. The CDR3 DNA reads TGTGCCAGCAGTTTCGACAGGGGATACAGCAATCAGCCCCAGCATTTT.

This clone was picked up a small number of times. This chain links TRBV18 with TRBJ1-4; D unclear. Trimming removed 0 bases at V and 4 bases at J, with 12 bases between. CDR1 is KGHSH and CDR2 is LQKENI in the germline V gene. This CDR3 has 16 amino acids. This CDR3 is CASSPPLSRRNEKLFF. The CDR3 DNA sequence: TGTGCCAGCTCACCACCCCTATCCAGGCGTAATGAAAAACTGTTTTTT.

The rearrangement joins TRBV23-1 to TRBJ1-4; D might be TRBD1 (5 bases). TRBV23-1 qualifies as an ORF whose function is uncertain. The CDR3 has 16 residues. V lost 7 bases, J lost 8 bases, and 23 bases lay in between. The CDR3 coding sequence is TGCGCCAGCACGGGGGACCTGTGCCCGAGAGTGGAAAAACTGTTTTTT. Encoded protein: CASTGDLCPRVEKLFF.

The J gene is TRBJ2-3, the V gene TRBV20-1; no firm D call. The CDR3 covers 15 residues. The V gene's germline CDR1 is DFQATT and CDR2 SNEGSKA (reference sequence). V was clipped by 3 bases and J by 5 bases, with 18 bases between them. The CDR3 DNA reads TGCAGTGCTAGTGACGGCACCTCGTCGGGAGATACGCAGTATTTT. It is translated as CSASDGTSSGDTQYF.

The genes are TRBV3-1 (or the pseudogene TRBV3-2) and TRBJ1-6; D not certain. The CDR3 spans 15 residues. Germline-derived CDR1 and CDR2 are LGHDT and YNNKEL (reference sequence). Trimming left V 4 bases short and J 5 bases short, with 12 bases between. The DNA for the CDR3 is TGTGCCAGCAGCCGCCGACGGAGCGATAATTCACCCCTCCACTTT. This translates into CASSRRRSDNSPLHF.

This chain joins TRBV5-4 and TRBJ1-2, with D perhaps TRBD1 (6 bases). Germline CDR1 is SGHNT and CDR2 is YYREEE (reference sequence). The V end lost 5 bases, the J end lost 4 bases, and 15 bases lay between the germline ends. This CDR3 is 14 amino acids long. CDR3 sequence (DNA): TGTGCCAGCAGTCCAGGGGTCCAGGGCTATGGCTACACCTTC. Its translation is CASSPGVQGYGYTF.

CDR3 DNA sequence: TGTGCCAGCAGCTTTGACAGGAGACAGCCAGACCAAGAGACCCAGTACTTC. Translating gives CASSFDRRQPDQETQYF. The V call is TRBV7-9, the J call TRBJ2-5; weak D call: TRBD1 (6 bases). Germline values: CDR1 SEHNR, CDR2 FQNEAQ (reference sequence). Trimming shortened V by 3 bases and J by 0 bases, and 17 bases separated the two germline ends. The CDR3 is made up of 17 amino acids.

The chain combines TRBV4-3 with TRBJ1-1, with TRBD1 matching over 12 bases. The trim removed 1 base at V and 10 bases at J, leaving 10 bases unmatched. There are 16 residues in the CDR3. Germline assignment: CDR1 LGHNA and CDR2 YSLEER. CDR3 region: CASSQGTGTGGGRAFF. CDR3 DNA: TGCGCCAGCAGCCAAGGCACCGGGACAGGGGGCGGGAGAGCTTTCTTT.

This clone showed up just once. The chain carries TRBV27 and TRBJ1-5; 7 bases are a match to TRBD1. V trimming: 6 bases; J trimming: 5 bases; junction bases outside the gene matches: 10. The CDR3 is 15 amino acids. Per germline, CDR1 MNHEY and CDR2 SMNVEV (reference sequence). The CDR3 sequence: CASSPMTGPDQPQHF. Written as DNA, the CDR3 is TGTGCCAGCAGCCCGATGACAGGGCCCGATCAGCCCCAGCATTTT.

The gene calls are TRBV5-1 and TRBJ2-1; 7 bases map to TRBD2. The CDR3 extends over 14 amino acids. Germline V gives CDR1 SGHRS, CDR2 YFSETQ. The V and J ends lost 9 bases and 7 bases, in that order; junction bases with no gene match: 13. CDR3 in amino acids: CATASGAWGNEQFF. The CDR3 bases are TGCGCCACCGCGAGCGGGGCTTGGGGGAATGAGCAGTTCTTC.

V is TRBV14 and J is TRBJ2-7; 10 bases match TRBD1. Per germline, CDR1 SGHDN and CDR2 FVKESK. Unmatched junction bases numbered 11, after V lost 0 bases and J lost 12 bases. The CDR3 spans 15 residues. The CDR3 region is CASSQDAPRQGAWYF. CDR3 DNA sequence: TGTGCCAGCAGCCAAGATGCCCCCCGACAGGGGGCTTGGTACTTC.

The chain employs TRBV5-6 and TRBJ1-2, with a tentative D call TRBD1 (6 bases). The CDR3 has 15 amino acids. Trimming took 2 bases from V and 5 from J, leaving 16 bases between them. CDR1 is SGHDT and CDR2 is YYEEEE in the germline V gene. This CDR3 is CASSLPGGGWYGYTF. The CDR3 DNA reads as TGTGCCAGCAGCTTACCGGGTGGGGGCTGGTATGGCTACACCTTC.

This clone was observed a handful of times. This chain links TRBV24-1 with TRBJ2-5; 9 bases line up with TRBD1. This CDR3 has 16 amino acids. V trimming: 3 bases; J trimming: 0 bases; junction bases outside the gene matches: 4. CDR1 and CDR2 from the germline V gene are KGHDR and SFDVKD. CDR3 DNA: TGTGCCACCAGTGATGCCGGGACAGGGAACCAAGAGACCCAGTACTTC. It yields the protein CATSDAGTGNQETQYF.

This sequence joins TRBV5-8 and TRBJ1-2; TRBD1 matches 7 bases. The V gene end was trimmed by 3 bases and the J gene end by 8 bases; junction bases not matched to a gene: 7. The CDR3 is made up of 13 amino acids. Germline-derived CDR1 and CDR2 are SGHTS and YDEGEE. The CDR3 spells CASSYARTGGYTF. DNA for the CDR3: TGTGCCAGCAGCTATGCGCGGACAGGCGGCTACACCTTC.